The next 16 T cell receptor beta chains were all read from a single sample in a study of blood T cell repertoires in COVID-19. Profiling relied on immunoSEQ multiplex PCR, and the TCRdb table lists in-frame clones only, not all of them. The sample yields 200,000 to 250,000 clones, 88% seen once. Sequencing was carried out using PBMCs or T cells enriched from blood (not recorded which). These receptors originate from a woman under 40 who had recovered from COVID-19.

V usage is TRBV4-2 and J usage is TRBJ1-1, with D possibly being TRBD1 (5 bases). V was trimmed by 0 bases and J by 5 bases, leaving 13 bases between them. The germline V gene has CDR1 LGHNA and CDR2 YNFKEQ. CDR3 length: 15 amino acids. This chain's CDR3 is CASSQDIGAGTEAFF. In nucleotides, the CDR3 is TGTGCCAGCAGCCAAGATATAGGGGCCGGGACTGAAGCTTTCTTT.

The CDR3 coding sequence is TGCGCCAGCAGTCAATTAAAGGGACTAGCGGGGGGGGTAACCTACGAGCAGTACTTC. This codes for CASSQLKGLAGGVTYEQYF. V gene TRBV23-1 combines with J gene TRBJ2-7; 16 nucleotides line up with TRBD2. TRBV23-1 is treated as an ORF (open reading frame) with a function not yet certain. CDR3 length equals 19 residues. Losses at the gene ends were 1 base for V and 2 bases for J; bases not matched to a gene: 8.

The sample holds one count of this clone. The chain uses TRBV12-3 or TRBV12-4 and TRBJ2-1, with a possible D match to TRBD1 (5 bases). Trimming cost V 7 bases and J 9 bases, with 16 bases left between them. This CDR3 comprises 13 residues. In DNA, the CDR3 is TGTGCCAGCACCCAAAACCAGGGCACTGAGCAGTTCTTC. This translates into CASTQNQGTEQFF.

This clone was counted between two and nine times. This chain joins TRBV5-5 and TRBJ1-6; unclear D gene. Germline CDR1 is SGHKS and CDR2 is YYEKEE (reference sequence). The CDR3 has 15 residues. Trimming cost V 3 bases and J 7 bases, with 14 bases left between them. The CDR3 bases are TGTGCCAGCAGCTCCTGGGCGGGTAGGAATTCACCCCTCCACTTT. Its protein product is CASSSWAGRNSPLHF. The whole variable domain, filled in from reference TRBV5-5 and TRBJ1-6, reads DAGVTQSPTHLIKTRGQQVTLRCSPISGHKSVSWYQQVLGQGPQFIFQYYEKEERGRGNFPDRFSARQFPNYSSELNVNALLLGDSALYLCASSSWAGRNSPLHFGNGTRLTVT.

This clone was seen just once. Written as DNA, the CDR3 is TGCGCCAGCAGCCCGTCCGGGACAGGGGGCGGATTAGAAGCTTTCTTT. It is translated as CASSPSGTGGGLEAFF. V gene TRBV5-1 combines with J gene TRBJ1-1; 12 positions agree with TRBD1. Germline-derived CDR1 and CDR2 are SGHRS and YFSETQ. This CDR3 has 16 residues. J gave up 8 bases and V 4 bases, and 12 bases lay outside the gene matches.

The table lists this clone with a few counts. The chain is built from TRBV29-1 and TRBJ1-1, with 10 bases that match TRBD1. The CDR3 consists of 12 residues. Germline CDR1 is SQVTM and CDR2 is ANQGSEA. The V gene end was trimmed by 4 bases and the J gene end by 4 bases; junction bases not matched to a gene: 0. In nucleotides, the CDR3 is TGCAGCGTTGGGACAGGGGGCACTGAAGCTTTCTTT. This sequence encodes CSVGTGGTEAFF.

V and J are TRBV7-2 and TRBJ2-3; 7 nucleotides line up with TRBD2. V was clipped by 0 bases and J by 4 bases; unmatched bases: 4. Per germline, CDR1 SGHTA and CDR2 FQGNSA. The CDR3 spans 15 residues. In DNA, the CDR3 is TGTGCCAGCAGCTTAGCGGGGGAGGGCCCAGATACGCAGTATTTT. Encoded protein: CASSLAGEGPDTQYF.

V usage is TRBV10-3 and J usage is TRBJ1-2; 11 positions match TRBD1. CDR1 is ENHRY, CDR2 SYGVKD, per germline. The V gene end was trimmed by 6 bases and the J gene end by 8 bases; junction bases not matched to a gene: 14. CDR3 size: 16 residues. This CDR3 is CAISFTLGQGVGGYTF. For the CDR3, the DNA is TGTGCCATCAGCTTTACATTGGGACAGGGGGTTGGCGGCTACACCTTC.

In its sample, this clone was seen a few times. The V and J genes are TRBV10-3 and TRBJ1-4; perhaps TRBD1 as D (6 bases). The CDR3 covers 14 residues. Looked up from germline, CDR1 is ENHRY and CDR2 is SYGVKD. Deletions cut 2 bases from V and 8 bases from J, with 12 bases between. The CDR3 protein is CAISERGAGEKLFF. CDR3 nucleotide sequence: TGTGCCATCAGTGAGCGGGGGGCGGGGGAAAAACTGTTTTTT.

The chain carries TRBV9 and TRBJ1-3; D not resolved. Trimming removed 4 bases at V and 1 base at J, with 9 bases between. Germline V CDR1 and CDR2: SGDLS, YYNGEE. This CDR3 region has 14 residues. For the CDR3, the DNA is TGTGCCAGCAGCCTAGAGCTTTCTGGAAACACCATATATTTT. It translates to CASSLELSGNTIYF.

This chain connects TRBV27 to TRBJ2-5, with 10 bases identical to TRBD2. Germline trimming cut 1 base from V and 2 bases from J; bases unmatched to any gene: 7. From germline, CDR1 is MNHEY and CDR2 SMNVEV (reference sequence). CDR3 length equals 17 residues. CDR3 bases: TGTGCCAGCAGTTTATTGGCTAGCGGGGGCCCTCAAGAGACCCAGTACTTC. Amino acid sequence: CASSLLASGGPQETQYF.

CDR3 sequence (DNA): TGTGCCAGCAGTCCAGGGGTTATCACTGAAGCTTTCTTT. Translated, it gives CASSPGVITEAFF. The chain joins TRBV5-6 to TRBJ1-1, with TRBD1 as a possible D gene (6 bases). The V gene lost 5 bases and the J gene lost 4 bases, with 12 bases spanning the gap. This CDR3 comprises 13 residues. Germline V gives CDR1 SGHDT, CDR2 YYEEEE.

V is TRBV6-5 and J is TRBJ1-2, with 9 bases that match TRBD1. The CDR3 consists of 15 residues. Trimming at V came to 0 bases and at J to 5 bases, leaving 4 bases not matched to a gene. The germline gives CDR1 MNHEY, CDR2 SVGAGI. The CDR3 loop is CASSYSKGTGYGYTF. The CDR3, as DNA: TGTGCCAGCAGTTACTCGAAAGGGACAGGGTATGGCTACACCTTC.

The genes are TRBV7-9 and TRBJ1-4, with 8 bases matching TRBD1. V lost 3 bases and J lost 8; bases outside the gene matches: 8. CDR3 length: 15 amino acids. Germline CDR1 SEHNR, CDR2 FQNEAQ (reference sequence). The CDR3 loop reads CASSLPGGPLEKLFF. CDR3 nucleotide sequence: TGTGCCAGCAGCTTGCCAGGGGGCCCCCTCGAAAAACTGTTTTTT.

The chain joins TRBV15 to TRBJ2-2; maybe TRBD1 (5 bases). This CDR3 is built from 15 residues. Per the germline V gene, CDR1 is LNHNV and CDR2 is YYDKDF (reference sequence). The germline V and J ends were trimmed by 1 base and 6 bases, with 12 bases remaining between them. The CDR3 region is CATSRVQGLSGELFF. For the CDR3, the DNA is TGTGCCACCAGCAGAGTTCAGGGTCTCTCCGGGGAGCTGTTTTTT. The whole variable domain, remainder taken from reference TRBV15 and TRBJ2-2, is DAMVIQNPRYQVTQFGKPVTLSCSQTLNHNVMYWYQQKSSQAPKLLFHYYDKDFNNEADTPDNFQSRRPNTSFCFLDIRSPGLGDTAMYLCATSRVQGLSGELFFGEGSRLTVL.

The chain is built from TRBV5-4 and TRBJ2-7; 8 bases agree with TRBD2. With 2 bases clipped from V and 7 bases from J, the junction kept 8 bases outside the gene matches. Germline loops: CDR1 SGHNT, CDR2 YYREEE (reference sequence). This CDR3 is 14 amino acids long. The chain's CDR3 is CASSFTGGAWEQYF. CDR3 nucleotides: TGTGCCAGCAGCTTCACCGGGGGGGCTTGGGAGCAGTACTTC.